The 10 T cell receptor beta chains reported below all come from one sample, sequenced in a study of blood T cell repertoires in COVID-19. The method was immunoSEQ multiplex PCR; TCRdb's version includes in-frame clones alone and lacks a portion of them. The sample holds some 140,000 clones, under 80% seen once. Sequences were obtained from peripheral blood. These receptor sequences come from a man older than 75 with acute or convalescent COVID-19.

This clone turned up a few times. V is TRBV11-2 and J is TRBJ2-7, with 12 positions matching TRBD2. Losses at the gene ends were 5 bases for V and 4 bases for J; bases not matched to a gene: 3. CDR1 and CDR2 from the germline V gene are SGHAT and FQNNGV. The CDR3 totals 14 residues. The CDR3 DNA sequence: TGTGCCAGCAGCCTAGGACTAGCGGGGTACGAGCAGTACTTC. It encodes CASSLGLAGYEQYF.

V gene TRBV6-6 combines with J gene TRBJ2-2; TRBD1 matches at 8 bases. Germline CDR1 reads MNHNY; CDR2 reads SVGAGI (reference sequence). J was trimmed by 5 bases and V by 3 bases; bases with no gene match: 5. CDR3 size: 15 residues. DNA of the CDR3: TGTGCCAGCAGTTATCACGACAGGGGTACCGGGGAGCTGTTTTTT. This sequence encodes CASSYHDRGTGELFF.

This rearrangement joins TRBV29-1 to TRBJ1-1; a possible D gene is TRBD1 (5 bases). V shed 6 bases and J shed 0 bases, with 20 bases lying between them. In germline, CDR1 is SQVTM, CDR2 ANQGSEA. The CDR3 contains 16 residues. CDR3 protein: CSVTGTFGGMNTEAFF. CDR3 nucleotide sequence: TGCAGCGTGACCGGGACTTTCGGTGGGATGAACACTGAAGCTTTCTTT.

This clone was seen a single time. The CDR3 sequence is CASSLNPGAHTDTQYF. CDR3 in DNA: TGTGCCAGCAGCTTAAATCCAGGGGCCCACACAGATACGCAGTATTTT. The V gene is TRBV11-2, the J gene TRBJ2-3; weak D call: TRBD1 (6 bases). The CDR3 contains 16 residues. Trimming took off 2 bases at V and 2 bases at J, with 14 bases between the two ends. The V gene's germline CDR1 is SGHAT and CDR2 FQNNGV.

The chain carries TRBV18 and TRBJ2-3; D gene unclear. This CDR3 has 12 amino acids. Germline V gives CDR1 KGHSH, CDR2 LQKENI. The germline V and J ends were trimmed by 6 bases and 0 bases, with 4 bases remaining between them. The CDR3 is CASSLSTDTQYF. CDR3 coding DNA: TGTGCCAGCTCCCTGAGCACAGATACGCAGTATTTT.

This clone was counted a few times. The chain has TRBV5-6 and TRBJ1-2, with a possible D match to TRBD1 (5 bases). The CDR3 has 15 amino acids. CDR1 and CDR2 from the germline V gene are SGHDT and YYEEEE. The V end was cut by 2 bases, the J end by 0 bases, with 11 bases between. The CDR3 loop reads CASSLGAASNYGYTF. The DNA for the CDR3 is TGTGCCAGCAGCTTAGGGGCGGCCTCTAACTATGGCTACACCTTC.

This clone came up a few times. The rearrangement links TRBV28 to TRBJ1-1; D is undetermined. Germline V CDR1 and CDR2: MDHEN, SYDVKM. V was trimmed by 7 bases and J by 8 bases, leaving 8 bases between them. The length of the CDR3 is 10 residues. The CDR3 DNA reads TGTGCCAGCATTTCGGGGGAAGCTTTCTTT. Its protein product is CASISGEAFF. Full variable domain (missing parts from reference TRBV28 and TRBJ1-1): DVKVTQSSRYLVKRTGEKVFLECVQDMDHENMFWYRQDPGLGLRLIYFSYDVKMKEKGDIPEGYSVSREKKERFSLILESASTNQTSMYLCASISGEAFFGQGTRLTVV.

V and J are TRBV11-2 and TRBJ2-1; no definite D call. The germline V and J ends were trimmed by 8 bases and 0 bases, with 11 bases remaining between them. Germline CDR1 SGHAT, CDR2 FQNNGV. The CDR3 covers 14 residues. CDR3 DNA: TGTGCCAGCCGAATGGGCAGCTCCTACAATGAGCAGTTCTTC. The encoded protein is CASRMGSSYNEQFF.

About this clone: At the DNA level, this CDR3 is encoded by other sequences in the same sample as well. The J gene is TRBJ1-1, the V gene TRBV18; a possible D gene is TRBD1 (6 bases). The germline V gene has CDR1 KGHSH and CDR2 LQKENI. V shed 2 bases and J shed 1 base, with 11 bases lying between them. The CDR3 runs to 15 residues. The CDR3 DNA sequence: TGTGCCAGCTCACCAGTAGGCAGGGGGAACACTGAAGCTTTCTTT. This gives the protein CASSPVGRGNTEAFF.

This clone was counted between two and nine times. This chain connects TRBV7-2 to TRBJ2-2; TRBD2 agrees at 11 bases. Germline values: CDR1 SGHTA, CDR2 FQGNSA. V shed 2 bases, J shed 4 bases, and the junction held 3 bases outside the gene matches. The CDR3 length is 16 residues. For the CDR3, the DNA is TGTGCCAGCAGCTTACTAGCGGGGGGTGGCACCGGGGAGCTGTTTTTT. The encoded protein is CASSLLAGGGTGELFF.